This paragraph reports one TCR beta chain. The antigen remains undetermined. UMI labels and 5' RACE were used to prepare the TRB cDNA libraries. TCRdb reprocessed the 5' RACE reads and stores each CDR3 protein as one record, lacking DNA. Its table records about 120,000 distinct CDR3 sequences. CD45RO-CCR7+CD27+CD95- was the phenotype of naive CD8+ T cells. The germline CDR1 and CDR2 sequences are MNHEY and SVGAGI. The CDR3 sequence is 19 residues long. This record belongs to a study of CXCR3-negative and CXCR3-positive naive CD8 T cells. Findings of the study overall: CXCR3-positive naive cells carried more hydrophobic TRB CDR3s than CXCR3-negative ones.

The TCR was taken from a human donor in good health. Some clones in this sample may be carry-over from other donors' samples. This chain uses TRBV6-5 with TRBJ1-2; TCRdb calls TRBD1, which cannot be checked without DNA. Sequencing was carried out using naive CXCR3+ CD8+ T cells from blood. This sample's subset: CD45RO-CCR7+CD27+CD95- naive CD8+ T cells expressing CXCR3 (TNR3+). The CDR3 protein is CASSYGSGVYIESNYGYTF.